A single sample is the source of the 8 T cell receptor beta chains below, sequenced in a study of cytomegalovirus exposure and HLA in healthy donors. PCR primers comprised 60 Vbeta and 13 Jbeta primers. Assay: immunoSEQ multiplex PCR; the TCRdb copy retains only in-frame clones and omits some. The repertoire holds about 120,000 clones, with approximately 8.6% as singletons. The sequencing input was PBMCs. The receptor set was obtained from a woman in her 40s in good health and CMV-seropositive.

V gene TRBV19 combines with J gene TRBJ2-1, with 11 bases lining up with TRBD2. This CDR3 spans 17 amino acids. V lost 5 bases and J lost 4; bases outside the gene matches: 10. Germline CDR1 reads LNHDA; CDR2 reads SQIVND (reference sequence). CDR3 DNA: TGTGCCAGTAGTCAGGATAGCGGGGGGGCGTTTTACAATGAGCAGTTCTTC. Amino acids: CASSQDSGGAFYNEQFF.

By sample fraction, this clone is medium-sized. CDR3 in DNA: TGTGCCACCAGCAGAACAGGGGGACCCTCCTACGAGCAGTACTTC. Translated, it gives CATSRTGGPSYEQYF. The genes are TRBV15 and TRBJ2-7; 8 bases align to TRBD1. The ends lost 2 bases at V and 0 bases at J; junction bases unmatched: 3. The germline CDR1 and CDR2 sequences are LNHNV and YYDKDF (reference sequence). The CDR3 extends over 15 amino acids.

This clone was observed a few times. The chain is built from TRBV7-9 and TRBJ1-5; 7 positions match TRBD1. CDR1 is SEHNR and CDR2 is FQNEAQ in the germline V gene (reference sequence). Unmatched junction bases numbered 4, after V lost 3 bases and J lost 5 bases. This CDR3 has 14 amino acids. The CDR3 region is CASSFGQDDQPQHF. CDR3 coding DNA: TGTGCCAGCAGCTTCGGACAGGACGATCAGCCCCAGCATTTT.

This sequence joins TRBV18 and TRBJ1-2; D is undetermined. CDR3 length equals 12 residues. The V gene's germline CDR1 is KGHSH and CDR2 LQKENI. The V gene lost 2 bases and the J gene lost 8 bases, with 9 bases spanning the gap. For the CDR3, the DNA is TGTGCCAGCTCACCAAGCCGAAAAGGCTACACCTTC. Translation gives CASSPSRKGYTF.

With regard to this clone: This same CDR3 is encoded by further DNA sequences in the sample. The chain carries TRBV4-1 and TRBJ2-7; possibly TRBD1 for D (5 bases). The CDR3 length is 15 residues. The germline V and J ends were trimmed by 2 bases and 3 bases, with 14 bases remaining between them. CDR1 and CDR2 (germline): MGHRA, YSYEKL. The CDR3 nucleotides are TGCGCCAGCAGCCAACTTCAGGGCTCTATCTACGAGCAGTACTTC. It encodes CASSQLQGSIYEQYF.

This clone was counted between two and nine times. This chain joins TRBV5-1 and TRBJ2-6; 8 bases are a match to TRBD1. There are 16 residues in the CDR3. CDR1 is SGHRS and CDR2 is YFSETQ in the germline V gene. Trimming removed 3 bases from V and 0 bases from J; junction bases left unmatched: 2. The CDR3 DNA reads TGCGCCAGCAGCTCGGACAGGGCCTCTGGGGCCAACGTCCTGACTTTC. Encoded protein: CASSSDRASGANVLTF.

In its sample, this clone was seen a few times. The CDR3 spells CASSLFGESNEKLFF. CDR3 coding DNA: TGTGCCAGCAGCTTGTTCGGGGAAAGCAATGAAAAACTGTTTTTT. The rearrangement joins TRBV5-6 to TRBJ1-4; no definite D call. Trimming shortened V by 1 base and J by 5 bases, and 12 bases separated the two germline ends. Germline CDR1 reads SGHDT; CDR2 reads YYEEEE. The CDR3 extends over 15 amino acids.

The V and J genes are TRBV28 and TRBJ1-2; D not certain. This CDR3 has 12 amino acids. Germline V CDR1 and CDR2: MDHEN, SYDVKM. V lost 6 bases and J 8 bases, leaving 13 bases between the germline ends. CDR3 protein: CASSQQTGGYTF. CDR3 DNA sequence: TGTGCCAGCAGCCAACAGACGGGGGGCTACACCTTC.